Following are 22 T cell receptor beta chains from one sample sequenced in a study of blood T cells in healthy people across ages. Through a sample-barcoded 5' primer and a J-beta primer mix, a second PCR was run for roughly 7 to 12 cycles. One entry per CDR3 protein results from TCRdb running MiXCR on the 5' RACE reads. The table shows about 1,400,000 distinct CDR3 sequences, with around 59% occurring only once. The material sequenced was blood. All receptors derive from a man between 18 and 35 years old in good health.

The chain combines TRBV11-3 with TRBJ2-3; D not resolved. The CDR3 extends over 16 amino acids. V dropped 1 base and J dropped 2 bases, with 13 bases sitting between them. CDR1 and CDR2 (germline): SGHNT, YENEEA. The CDR3 DNA sequence: TGTGCCAGCAGCTTAGGAGTGCGCAGAACCACAGATACGCAGTATTTT. Its protein is CASSLGVRRTTDTQYF.

The CDR3 region has the DNA TGTGCCAGCAGTTACTCGAACGGGGGCGAAAAACTGTTTTTT. The encoded protein is CASSYSNGGEKLFF. The chain is built from TRBV6-6 and TRBJ1-4; possibly TRBD1 for D (6 bases). The CDR3 is 14 amino acids. CDR1 and CDR2 from the germline V gene are MNHNY and SVGAGI (reference sequence). V dropped 0 bases and J dropped 8 bases, with 10 bases sitting between them.

The sample holds a few counts of this clonotype. The chain uses TRBV20-1 and TRBJ1-5, with TRBD1 as a possible D gene (6 bases). V was trimmed by 0 bases and J by 7 bases, leaving 7 bases between them. The CDR3 loop spans 12 amino acids. Germline CDR1 and CDR2: DFQATT and SNEGSKA (reference sequence). Written as DNA, the CDR3 is TGCAGTGCTAGAGATCAGGGGCAGCCCCAGCATTTT. As protein: CSARDQGQPQHF.

This clonotype was observed a few times. The chain recombines TRBV12-3 or TRBV12-4 with TRBJ2-7; a possible D gene is TRBD2 (6 bases). The CDR3 is 14 amino acids. V was cut by 7 bases and J by 2 bases, with 15 bases left in between. CDR3 nucleotides: TGTGCCAGCACTGGGGCGGGGAAACCCTACGAGCAGTACTTC. It specifies CASTGAGKPYEQYF.

This chain connects TRBV5-1 to TRBJ1-2, with D perhaps matching TRBD1 (6 bases). Germline V gene data show CDR1 as SGHRS and CDR2 as YFSETQ. This CDR3 is 13 amino acids long. Trimming cost V 9 bases and J 2 bases, with 14 bases left between them. CDR3 DNA: TGCGCCACGGCGACAGGTTTCAACTATGGCTACACCTTC. It is translated as CATATGFNYGYTF.

This clonotype was seen more than once but under ten times. The chain has TRBV5-1 and TRBJ1-6; D is possibly TRBD1 (6 bases). V lost 4 bases and J lost 8, with 19 bases in between. Germline CDR1 SGHRS, CDR2 YFSETQ. The CDR3 is 16 residues long. In DNA, the CDR3 is TGCGCCAGCAGCGCCCTCGGGGGCCGCTCGTATTCACCCCTCCACTTT. Translated: CASSALGGRSYSPLHF.

This chain joins TRBV27 and TRBJ2-7, with no clear D. This CDR3 region has 15 residues. Germline loops: CDR1 MNHEY, CDR2 SMNVEV (reference sequence). Trimming took off 1 base at V and 7 bases at J, with 17 bases between the two ends. The DNA of the CDR3 is TGTGCCAGCAGTTTATTCTTCACGACCTTGGAAGAGCAGTACTTC. Amino acids: CASSLFFTTLEEQYF.

The J gene is TRBJ1-5, the V gene TRBV7-8; D gene ambiguous. CDR3 length: 15 amino acids. Germline CDR1 reads SGHVS; CDR2 reads FQNEAQ. Trimming took off 5 bases at V and 7 bases at J, with 18 bases between the two ends. The CDR3 nucleotides are TGTGCCAGCAGCCCTCGCGGTGGCAGGTTCCAGCCCCAGCATTTT. This codes for CASSPRGGRFQPQHF.

The genes are TRBV6-6 and TRBJ1-5; D is perhaps TRBD1 (6 bases). Germline V CDR1 and CDR2: MNHNY, SVGAGI (reference sequence). V was pared by 7 bases and J by 7 bases, with 17 bases between. The CDR3 sequence is 14 residues long. In DNA form, the CDR3 reads TGTGCCAGCACCCAACAGGGATTTTTGCAGCCCCAGCATTTT. It yields the protein CASTQQGFLQPQHF.

CDR3 loop: CASRIHGGNYGYTF. CDR3 nucleotides: TGTGCCAGCAGAATACATGGCGGTAACTATGGCTACACCTTC. V and J are TRBV12-3 or TRBV12-4 and TRBJ1-2; D is ambiguous. Trimming took 6 bases from V and 1 from J, leaving 12 bases between them. This CDR3 comprises 14 residues.

This clonotype was counted only a few times. J is TRBJ2-3 and V is TRBV7-9, with unresolved D. This CDR3 has 13 residues. The V gene's germline CDR1 is SEHNR and CDR2 FQNEAQ (reference sequence). The V end was cut by 3 bases, the J end by 4 bases, with 8 bases between. CDR3 protein: CASSFPMADTQYF. The CDR3 region has the DNA TGTGCCAGCAGCTTCCCGATGGCAGATACGCAGTATTTT.

This rearrangement joins TRBV5-1 to TRBJ2-7; 9 nucleotides line up with TRBD1. Unmatched junction bases numbered 11, after V lost 2 bases and J lost 5 bases. The CDR3 extends over 16 amino acids. Germline CDR1 is SGHRS and CDR2 is YFSETQ. CDR3 residues: CASSFGGTGMRHEQYF. CDR3 coding DNA: TGCGCCAGCAGCTTTGGGGGGACAGGGATGCGCCACGAGCAGTACTTC. The full variable domain, completed using reference TRBV5-1 and TRBJ2-7, is KAGVTQTPRYLIKTRGQQVTLSCSPISGHRSVSWYQQTPGQGLQFLFEYFSETQRNKGNFPGRFSGRQFSNSRSEMNVSTLELGDSALYLCASSFGGTGMRHEQYFGPGTRLTVT.

The chain is built from TRBV10-3 and TRBJ1-1; D is uncertain. Trimming removed 6 bases from V and 4 bases from J, with 15 bases in between. The CDR3 sequence is 14 residues long. CDR1 is ENHRY and CDR2 is SYGVKD in the germline V gene. The CDR3 is CAISGRNEGTEAFF. CDR3 nucleotides: TGTGCCATCAGCGGCCGGAATGAGGGCACTGAAGCTTTCTTT.

The chain uses TRBV20-1 and TRBJ2-1; D uncertain. The CDR3 is made up of 12 amino acids. The V gene lost 5 bases and the J gene lost 10 bases, with 15 bases spanning the gap. The germline gives CDR1 DFQATT, CDR2 SNEGSKA (reference sequence). CDR3 bases: TGCAGTGCTCCCTCCGATAATAAGGAGCAGTTCTTC. Translating gives CSAPSDNKEQFF.

This clonotype was detected only once. The chain uses TRBV5-1 and TRBJ2-7; D is possibly TRBD2 (5 bases). Trimming pared 0 bases from V and 5 bases from J, leaving 18 bases between. CDR1 is SGHRS, CDR2 YFSETQ, per germline. The CDR3 consists of 16 residues. This CDR3 reads CASSLGRTLSSDEQYF. CDR3 sequence (DNA): TGCGCCAGCAGCTTGGGGAGGACCTTGTCAAGTGACGAGCAGTACTTC.

The chain combines TRBV12-3 or TRBV12-4 with TRBJ1-6; possibly TRBD1 for D (6 bases). V was pared by 2 bases and J by 10 bases, with 12 bases between. The CDR3 contains 14 residues. The CDR3 sequence: CASSLRDIVSPLHF. The CDR3 bases are TGTGCCAGCAGTTTAAGGGACATTGTGTCACCCCTCCACTTT.

The chain carries TRBV20-1 and TRBJ1-2; TRBD1 matches 7 bases. There are 11 residues in the CDR3. Looked up from germline, CDR1 is DFQATT and CDR2 is SNEGSKA (reference sequence). V gave up 4 bases and J gave up 7 bases; unmatched junction bases: 3. CDR3 protein: CSANRGCGYTF. CDR3 coding DNA: TGCAGTGCTAACAGGGGTTGTGGCTACACCTTC.

The chain has TRBV5-1 and TRBJ1-2; TRBD1 aligns across 9 bases. Germline assignment: CDR1 SGHRS and CDR2 YFSETQ. V gave up 0 bases and J gave up 0 bases; unmatched junction bases: 6. The CDR3 covers 17 residues. The CDR3 DNA reads TGCGCCAGCAGCTTGGCTCGGACAGGGGCGTCTAACTATGGCTACACCTTC. Amino acids: CASSLARTGASNYGYTF. Full variable domain (outside the CDR3, taken from reference TRBV5-1 and TRBJ1-2): KAGVTQTPRYLIKTRGQQVTLSCSPISGHRSVSWYQQTPGQGLQFLFEYFSETQRNKGNFPGRFSGRQFSNSRSEMNVSTLELGDSALYLCASSLARTGASNYGYTFGSGTRLTVV.

V gene TRBV11-2 combines with J gene TRBJ2-5; the D gene could be TRBD1 or TRBD2 (5 bases each). Gene TRBJ2-7 matches the end of the DNA better, so the J call may be wrong. Germline V gene sequence: CDR1 SGHAT, CDR2 FQNNGV. The length of the CDR3 is 16 residues. CDR3 region: CASSLTPGPTLYEQYF. Written as DNA, the CDR3 is TGTGCCAGCAGCCTAACGCCGGGACCTACCCTCTACGAGCAGTACTTC.

CDR3 sequence (DNA): TGTGCCAGCAGTTTCCAAAACAGCTACAATGAGCAGTTCTTC. Amino acid sequence: CASSFQNSYNEQFF. This sequence joins TRBV27 and TRBJ2-1; no firm D call. Per the germline V gene, CDR1 is MNHEY and CDR2 is SMNVEV (reference sequence). The V end was cut by 3 bases, the J end by 3 bases, with 9 bases between. The length of the CDR3 is 14 residues.

The J gene is TRBJ1-4, the V gene TRBV20-1; no firm D call. V lost 2 bases and J lost 7, with 17 bases in between. Germline-derived CDR1 and CDR2 are DFQATT and SNEGSKA (reference sequence). The CDR3 has 15 amino acids. CDR3 sequence reads: CSARWTSAAGEKLFF. DNA for the CDR3: TGCAGTGCTAGATGGACTTCGGCGGCGGGTGAAAAACTGTTTTTT.

This clonotype was observed a handful of times. The chain is built from TRBV7-8 and TRBJ2-1; TRBD2 is a possible D gene (6 bases). The CDR3 is 15 amino acids. CDR1 and CDR2 from the germline V gene are SGHVS and FQNEAQ. Trimming took 4 bases from V and 7 from J, leaving 17 bases between them. This chain's CDR3 is CASSSRDWSMNEQFF. The CDR3 nucleotides read TGTGCCAGCAGCTCCCGGGACTGGTCTATGAATGAGCAGTTCTTC.